The rows below give T cell receptor beta chains drawn from one sample of a study of blood T cells in healthy people across ages. TCRdb processed the 5' RACE reads anew with MiXCR; each CDR3 protein has one entry. Here the sample spans 1.5 million to 2 million distinct CDR3 sequences, roughly two fifths being singletons. The source material was blood. Source of these receptors: a human donor in good health. Each CDR3 is given with its conserved first and last residue. Clone size is shown for a subset of rows, as once, few, many or a class of expanded clone.

v_gene	len	abundance	CDR3aa
TRBV6-2/TRBV6-3	13	.	CASSSNLVVEQFF
TRBV5-1	17	.	CASSPLPRRGNTGELFF
TRBV11-2	11	.	CASSLPSGAFF
TRBV7-8	16	.	CASSLFGGNLAYGYTF
TRBV7-2	18	.	CASSLELAGGLECNEQFF
TRBV28	15	few	CASSPNTKWANVLTF
TRBV7-9	12	.	CATRGQSYEQYF
TRBV7-2	13	.	CASSIDTFYGYTF
TRBV12-3/TRBV12-4	17	.	CASRLQGGRTGANVLTF
TRBV15	16	few	CATRAPGTGNYNEQFF
TRBV28	13	.	CASSVTGIFEAFF
TRBV5-1	17	.	CASSFRDRGLTYNEQFF
TRBV7-2	15	few	CASSFSGTGGAEQYF
TRBV20-1	13	.	CSARVPGGGGYTF
TRBV20-1	13	few	CSARDRDSKGYTF
TRBV11-1	18	once	CASSFLAGVRSSYNEQFF
TRBV4-1	12	few	CASSQVGGTQYF
TRBV2	15	.	CASSYGPGRNSPLHF
TRBV7-9	15	few	CASSNIGTRGDTQYF
TRBV7-2	14	.	CASSGRDGDYSYTF
TRBV6-2/TRBV6-3	15	few	CASTLWGADTDTQYF
TRBV29-1	15	.	CSVGPSLGADEKLFF
TRBV12-3/TRBV12-4	14	few	CASSITGQNYEQYF
TRBV21-1	17	.	CASSKGSSQPLNTEAFF
TRBV20-1	16	.	CSARDHRGRNNQPQHF
TRBV6-5	15	.	CASSRARTSENEQFF
TRBV13	16	.	CASSLGPGRGNYGYTF
TRBV5-5	16	.	CASSSPGQGKGETQYF
TRBV7-2	14	few	CASSSGDAGNTIYF
TRBV12-5	14	.	CASANGQFNTEAFF
TRBV7-9	15	.	CASSLGQNMNTEAFF
TRBV11-2	15	few	CASSFGDLAKNIQYF
TRBV6-5	14	.	CASSYSATKYEQYF
TRBV3-1	14	.	CASSQELSRAGYTF
TRBV7-3	15	.	CAGSPGPYGAYGYTF
TRBV3-1	11	.	CASSVRDKLFF
TRBV29-1	13	few	CSVEVDSTDTQYF
TRBV20-1	15	few	CSARGTSRYYNEQFF
TRBV6-5	20	.	CASSYNRARSGSSGANVLTF
TRBV20-1	13	.	CSAPYLSPYGYTF